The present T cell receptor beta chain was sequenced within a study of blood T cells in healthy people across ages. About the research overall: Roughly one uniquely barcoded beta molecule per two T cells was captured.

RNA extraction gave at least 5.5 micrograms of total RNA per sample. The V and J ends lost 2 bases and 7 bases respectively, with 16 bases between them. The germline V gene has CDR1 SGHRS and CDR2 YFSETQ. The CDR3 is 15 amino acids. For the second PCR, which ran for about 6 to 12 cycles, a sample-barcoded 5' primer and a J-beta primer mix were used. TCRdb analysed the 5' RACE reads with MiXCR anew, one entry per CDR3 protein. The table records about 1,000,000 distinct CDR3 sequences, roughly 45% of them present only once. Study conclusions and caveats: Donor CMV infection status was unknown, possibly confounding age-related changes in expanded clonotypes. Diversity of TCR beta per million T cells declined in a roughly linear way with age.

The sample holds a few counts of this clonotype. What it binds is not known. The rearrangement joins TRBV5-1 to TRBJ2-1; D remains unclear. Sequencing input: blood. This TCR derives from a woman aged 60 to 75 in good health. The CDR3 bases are TGCGCCAGCAGCTTCCCGACGGCCGTTGGAAATGAGCAGTTCTTC. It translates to CASSFPTAVGNEQFF.